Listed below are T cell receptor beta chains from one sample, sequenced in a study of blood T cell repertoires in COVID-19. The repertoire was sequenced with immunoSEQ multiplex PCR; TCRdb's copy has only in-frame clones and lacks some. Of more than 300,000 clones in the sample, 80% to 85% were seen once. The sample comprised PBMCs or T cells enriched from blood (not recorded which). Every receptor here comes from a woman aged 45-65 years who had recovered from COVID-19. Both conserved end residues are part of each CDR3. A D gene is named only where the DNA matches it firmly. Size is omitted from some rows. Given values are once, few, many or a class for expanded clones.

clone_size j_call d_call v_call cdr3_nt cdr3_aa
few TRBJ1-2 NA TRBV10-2 TGCGCCAGCAGTGCGGAGGGCCAGACCTATGGCTACACCTTC CASSAEGQTYGYTF
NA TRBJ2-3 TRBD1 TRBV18 TGTGCCAGCTCACCAGTGGGACAGGCTTCAGATACGCAGTATTTT CASSPVGQASDTQYF
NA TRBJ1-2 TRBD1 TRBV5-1 TGCGCCAGCAGCCCCGGACAGGGATTGAACTATGGCTACACCTTC CASSPGQGLNYGYTF
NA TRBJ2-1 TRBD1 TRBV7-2 TGTGCCAGCAGCTTAGTAGCGACAGGGGGTTTTCATGAGCAGTTCTTC CASSLVATGGFHEQFF
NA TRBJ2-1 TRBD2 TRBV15 TGTGCCACCAGCAGAGATAGCGGGAGCGGGAACTACAATGAGCAGTTCTTC CATSRDSGSGNYNEQFF
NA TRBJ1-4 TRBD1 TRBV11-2 TGTGCCAGCAGCTCAAAGCCTGGACAGGATGAGGACTTT CASSSKPGQDEDF
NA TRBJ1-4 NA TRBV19 TGTGCCAGTAGTATCGGTGCAGCAGGATTTAATGAAAAACTGTTTTTT CASSIGAAGFNEKLFF
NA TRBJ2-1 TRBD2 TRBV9 TGTGCCAGCAGCGTAGAAGGACTAGCGGGGATCTACAATGAGCAGTTCTTC CASSVEGLAGIYNEQFF
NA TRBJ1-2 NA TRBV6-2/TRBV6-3 TGTGCCAGCAGTTTGGAGGGATACTATGGCTACACCTTC CASSLEGYYGYTF
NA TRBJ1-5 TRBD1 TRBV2 TGTGCCAGCAGCCCGGGACAGGAGAATCAGCCCCAGCATTTT CASSPGQENQPQHF
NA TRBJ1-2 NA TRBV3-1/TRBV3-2 TGTGCCAGCAGCCAAGCCTTGGTAGGGAGGCGGAACTATGGCTACACCTTC CASSQALVGRRNYGYTF
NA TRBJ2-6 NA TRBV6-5 TGTGCCACCACTCGGGGGTGGGGGGCCAACGTCCTGACTTTC CATTRGWGANVLTF
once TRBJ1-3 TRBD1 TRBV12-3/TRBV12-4 TGTGCCAGCAGTCCGGGACAGGGGAACACCATATATTTT CASSPGQGNTIYF
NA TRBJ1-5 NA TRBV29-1 TGCAGCGTTGTATCCGGGGATATCAATCAGCCCCAGCATTTT CSVVSGDINQPQHF
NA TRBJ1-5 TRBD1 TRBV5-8 TGTGCCAGCAGCAAGGGACAGGGGGCGCGTCAGCCCCAGCATTTT CASSKGQGARQPQHF
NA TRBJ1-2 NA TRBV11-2 TGTGCCAGCAGCTCAGGGTTTCGAATTCAATATGGCTACACCTTC CASSSGFRIQYGYTF
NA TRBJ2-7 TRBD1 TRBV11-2 TGTGCCAGCAGCTTAGGAGGTGACAGGACAGGGGGGGAGCAGTACTTC CASSLGGDRTGGEQYF
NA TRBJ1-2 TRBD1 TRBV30 TGTGCCTGGAGTGTACCTGGACTGACAGGGAAAAACTATGGCTACACCTTC CAWSVPGLTGKNYGYTF
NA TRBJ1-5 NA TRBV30 TGTGCCAGCGGCGGGGGGGGAGATCAGCCCCAGCATTTT CASGGGGDQPQHF
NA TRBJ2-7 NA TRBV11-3 TGTGCCAGCAGCCCGCTAGGGGGGGGGTCTGCCTACGAGCAGTACTTC CASSPLGGGSAYEQYF
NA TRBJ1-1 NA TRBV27 TGTGCCAGCAGTCGCTATCTCAACGAGAACACTGAAGCTTTCTTT CASSRYLNENTEAFF
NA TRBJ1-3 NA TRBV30 TGTGCCTGGTTAGGGGAGGGCTCTGGAAACACCATATATTTT CAWLGEGSGNTIYF
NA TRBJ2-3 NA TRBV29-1 TGCAGCGTTGAGCTGGATAGCGCCCCAGATACGCAGTATTTT CSVELDSAPDTQYF
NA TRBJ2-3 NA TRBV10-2 TGCGCCAGCAGAACAGACAGACAGGTTCGAACAGATACGCAGTATTTT CASRTDRQVRTDTQYF
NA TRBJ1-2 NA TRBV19 TGTGCCAGTAGCGTCGTAGCTAACTATGGCTACACCTTC CASSVVANYGYTF
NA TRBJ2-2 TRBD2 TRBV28 TGTGCCAGCAGTCCCCTAGCGGGGGACACCGGGGAGCTGTTTTTT CASSPLAGDTGELFF
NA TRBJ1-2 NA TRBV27 TGTGCCAGCAGTTTATGGGGGCCGGGGTCGGGCTATGGCTACACCTTC CASSLWGPGSGYGYTF
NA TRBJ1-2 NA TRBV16 TGTGCCAGCAGCCAATCGCCTGGGGAGGGTGGCTATGGCTACACCTTC CASSQSPGEGGYGYTF
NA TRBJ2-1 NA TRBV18 TGTGCCAGCTCACCACAGGGGTATGAGCAGTTCTTC CASSPQGYEQFF
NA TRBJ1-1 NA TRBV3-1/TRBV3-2 TGTGCCAGCAGCCAGGGTGGGAGCACTGAAGCTTTCTTT CASSQGGSTEAFF
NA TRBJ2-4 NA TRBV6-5 TGTGCCAGCAGTTCTCACAGGAGGGTGGATAACATTCAGTACTTC CASSSHRRVDNIQYF
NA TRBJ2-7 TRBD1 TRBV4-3 TGCGCCAGCAGCCAAGGATGGGACAGCCTCTACGAGCAGTACTTC CASSQGWDSLYEQYF
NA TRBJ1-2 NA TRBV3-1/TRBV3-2 TGTGCCAGCAGCCAAGATCGCCAGGCCCCTTTCTATGGCTACACCTTC CASSQDRQAPFYGYTF
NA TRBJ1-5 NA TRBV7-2 TGTGCCAGCAGCTTAGGGGGGGGCTTCCAGCATTTT CASSLGGGFQHF
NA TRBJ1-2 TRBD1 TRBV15 TGTGCCACCAGCAGATCTCGTGGACAGGGCTATGGCTACACCTTC CATSRSRGQGYGYTF
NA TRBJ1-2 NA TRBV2 TGTGCCAGCAGTGCCGACAGGCTGGGGATTTATGGCTACACCTTC CASSADRLGIYGYTF
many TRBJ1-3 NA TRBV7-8 TGTGCCAGCAGCTTAGATGTTTCGGTTCGGGACACCATATATTTT CASSLDVSVRDTIYF
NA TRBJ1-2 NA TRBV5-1 TGCGCCAGCAGCTTGCAGACTTCAAGTACTAACTATGGCTACACCTTC CASSLQTSSTNYGYTF
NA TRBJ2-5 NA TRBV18 TGTGCCAGCTCACCACGGACAGCCGCTCAAGAGACCCAGTACTTC CASSPRTAAQETQYF
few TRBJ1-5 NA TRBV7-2 TGTGCCAGCAGCCCAGCGGGGGTTGGGGCGCGGCAGCCCCAGCATTTT CASSPAGVGARQPQHF
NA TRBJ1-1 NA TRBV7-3 TGTGCCAGCAGCACCAGGACACCGAACACTGAAGCTTTCTTT CASSTRTPNTEAFF
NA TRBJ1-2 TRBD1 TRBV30 TGTGCCTGGAATCCAGATGGGACAGGGAATTCCTATGGCTACACCTTC CAWNPDGTGNSYGYTF
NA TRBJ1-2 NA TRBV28 TGTGCCAGCGCGTTTCAGGGGCGGAACTATGGCTACACCTTC CASAFQGRNYGYTF
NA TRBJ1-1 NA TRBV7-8 TGTGCCAGCAGCTTGGGACTCCCCGACACTGAAGCTTTCTTT CASSLGLPDTEAFF
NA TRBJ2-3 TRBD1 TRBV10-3 TGTGCCATCAGTGACCCCACAGGGGCTAGCACAGATACGCAGTATTTT CAISDPTGASTDTQYF
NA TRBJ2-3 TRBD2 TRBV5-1 TGCGCCAGCAGCGTAAGCGGGAGGGGGTCAGATACGCAGTATTTT CASSVSGRGSDTQYF
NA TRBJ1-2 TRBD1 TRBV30 TGTGCCTGGACTACAGGGGGCCCGGGCTACACCTTC CAWTTGGPGYTF
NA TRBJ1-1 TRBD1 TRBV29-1 TGCAGCGTGGACAGGGGTTCCACTGAAGCTTTCTTT CSVDRGSTEAFF
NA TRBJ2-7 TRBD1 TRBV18 TGTGCCAGCTCACCACCGGCGACAGGGCTAGGCTACGAGCAGTACTTC CASSPPATGLGYEQYF
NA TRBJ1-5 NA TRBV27 TGTGCCAGCAGCCTGCAGGAGGATCAGCCCCAGCATTTT CASSLQEDQPQHF
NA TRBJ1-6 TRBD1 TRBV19 TGTGCCAGTAGTATGGACAGGAATTCACCCCTCCACTTT CASSMDRNSPLHF
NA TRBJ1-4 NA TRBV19 TGTGCCAGTAGTATTGAGGGGGTTGATGAAAAACTGTTTTTT CASSIEGVDEKLFF
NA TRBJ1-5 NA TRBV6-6 TGTGCCAGCAGGGAACAGCAGCCCCAGCATTTT CASREQQPQHF
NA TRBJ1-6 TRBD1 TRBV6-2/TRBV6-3 TGTGCCAGCAGTTACTGGAACGCGGACAGGACCCTTTTCGATTCTTCACCCCTCCACTTT CASSYWNADRTLFDSSPLHF
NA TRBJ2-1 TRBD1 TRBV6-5 TGTGCCAGCAGACCCGGGACAGGGGGCTACAATGAGCAGTTCTTC CASRPGTGGYNEQFF
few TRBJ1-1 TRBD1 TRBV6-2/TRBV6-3 TGTGCCAGCAGTTACTCTCTCTATGGACAGGGGACGAACACTGAAGCTTTCTTT CASSYSLYGQGTNTEAFF
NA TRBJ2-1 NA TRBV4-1 TGCGCCAGCAGCCAAGAGCGGTTCAATGAGCAGTTCTTC CASSQERFNEQFF
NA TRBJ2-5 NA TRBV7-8 TGTGCCAGCAGCTTAGTAGGGGGGGGAATCGAGACCCAGTACTTC CASSLVGGGIETQYF